Here is one T cell receptor beta chain with its context. Its antigen is undetermined. V was cut by 5 bases and J by 7 bases, with 20 bases left in between. The CDR3 runs 15 residues. Germline lookup yields CDR1 SGHTA and CDR2 FQGNSA. These data belong to a study of cytomegalovirus exposure and HLA in healthy donors. Study-wide findings and caveats: In a later analysis, V- and J-gene trimming of beta chains associated with a DCLRE1C missense variant, replicated independently.

PCR primers comprised 60 Vbeta and 13 Jbeta primers. Sequencing was performed with immunoSEQ multiplex PCR; in TCRdb, only in-frame clones are kept and a portion is missing. The sample has approximately 110,000 clones, 73% seen once. The sequenced material came from PBMCs. The clonotype was recovered from a man aged 55 to 69 in good health and CMV-seropositive. The chain combines TRBV7-2 with TRBJ1-1, with D perhaps matching TRBD1 (5 bases). CDR3 in amino acids: CASSDWGGLRGEAFF. The CDR3 DNA reads as TGTGCCAGCAGCGATTGGGGGGGATTAAGGGGTGAAGCTTTCTTT.